The subject of this entry is one TCR beta chain. There are 17 residues in the CDR3. V was clipped by 3 bases and J by 3 bases; unmatched bases: 9. The V gene's germline CDR1 is SQVTM and CDR2 ANQGSEA. It was genomic DNA that served as the template for profiling TCR beta VDJ and CDR3. TCRdb redid the calling of the reads with MiXCR, one entry per CDR3 protein. The sample lists about half a million distinct CDR3 sequences; approximately 32% were seen once. The sample originates from a study of CD8+CD57+ T cells in acquired aplastic anemia. Patients chosen for sequencing had CD8+CD57+ cells that had expanded, as shown by flow cytometry.

Sequencing was performed on sorted CD4+, CD8+, or CD8+CD57+ T cells (not recorded which) from PBMCs. The rearrangement links TRBV29-1 to TRBJ2-4, with TRBD1 matching 12 bases. This TCR came from a human donor with aplastic anemia. The CDR3 is CSVDGTGGGLGKNIQYF. CDR3 coding DNA: TGCAGCGTTGATGGGACAGGGGGCGGGTTGGGCAAAAACATTCAGTACTTC.